A selection of T cell receptor beta chains follows, all from one sample in a study of blood T cell repertoires in COVID-19. Profiling relied on immunoSEQ multiplex PCR, and the TCRdb table lists in-frame clones only, not all of them. In the table there are around 57,000 clones, approximately 89% of which are singletons. The sample taken for sequencing was peripheral blood. The receptors stem from a human donor in a cohort sampled during active COVID-19. Both conserved end residues are part of each CDR3.

j_call,v_call,cdr3_aa
TRBJ2-6,TRBV11-2,CASRHRSSGANVLTF
TRBJ2-2,TRBV19,CASSILGANTGELFF
TRBJ1-2,TRBV30,CAWSQGNYGYTF
TRBJ1-6,TRBV18,CASSSQEGNSPLHF
TRBJ2-3,TRBV6-5,CASSLSPLTDTQYF
TRBJ2-5,TRBV6-1,CASSEYRGQETQYF
TRBJ1-1,TRBV13,CASSETGFKLRTEAFF
TRBJ1-5,TRBV10-1,CASSGLSNQPQHF
TRBJ2-7,TRBV14,CASSQGTGAHEQYF
TRBJ2-3,TRBV7-2,CASSLDQGTDTQYF
TRBJ2-5,TRBV27,CASTRTGSKETQYF
TRBJ1-2,TRBV12-3/TRBV12-4,CASSSDSHGLWRF
TRBJ2-3,TRBV11-2,CASSPSGQGQYF
TRBJ2-7,TRBV19,CASSPGGQFHEQYF
TRBJ2-3,TRBV6-5,CASSLSGLSTDTQYF
TRBJ1-6,TRBV19,CASSTLGQTYNSPLHF
TRBJ2-5,TRBV3-1/TRBV3-2,CASSQDVLGQSKETQYF
TRBJ2-2,TRBV11-3,CASSQGGTGELFF
TRBJ2-1,TRBV19,CASSIDAGAIYNEQFF
TRBJ2-3,TRBV2,CASSKAAGSTDTQYF
TRBJ2-2,TRBV6-2/TRBV6-3,CASSLSGRGGELFF
TRBJ1-3,TRBV20-1,CSASSGGRGNTIYF
TRBJ1-2,TRBV6-2/TRBV6-3,CASSGQLNYGYTF
TRBJ2-1,TRBV7-9,CASSLGFSGYNEQFF
TRBJ2-2,TRBV18,CASSPLVTSNTGELFF
TRBJ2-5,TRBV7-2,CASSPLRGETQYF
TRBJ1-4,TRBV19,CASSINSPNEKLFF
TRBJ2-6,TRBV6-5,CASSISGANVLTF
TRBJ1-3,TRBV19,CASTLRQSPMAGNTIYF